Each of the 7 T cell receptor beta chains below was sequenced from the same sample in a study of cytomegalovirus exposure and HLA in healthy donors. With 60 Vbeta and 13 Jbeta primers, the PCR was carried out. Assay used: immunoSEQ multiplex PCR; TCRdb lists only in-frame clones, some missing. The sample holds approximately 200,000 clones, 70% to 80% seen once. The source material was PBMCs. The origin of the receptors is a man aged 30-40 years in good health and CMV-seronegative.

With respect to this clone: This CDR3 is also generated by other DNA sequences in the sample. V is TRBV27 and J is TRBJ1-1; possible D gene TRBD1, 5 bases. CDR1 and CDR2 from the germline V gene are MNHEY and SMNVEV (reference sequence). V lost 6 bases and J lost 5, with 10 bases in between. This CDR3 has 12 residues. The CDR3 protein is CASRDGGTEAFF. The CDR3 DNA follows: TGTGCCAGCAGAGATGGGGGGACTGAAGCTTTCTTT.

J is TRBJ1-1 and V is TRBV28, with D tentatively TRBD1 (5 bases). V lost 3 bases to trimming and J lost 11 bases, with 16 bases between them. This CDR3 is built from 13 residues. The germline CDR1 and CDR2 sequences are MDHEN and SYDVKM. CDR3 sequence: CASSLPRGGGAFF. CDR3 coding DNA: TGTGCCAGCAGTTTGCCTCGCGGGGGGGGTGCTTTCTTT.

This clone was recorded only once. The chain combines TRBV29-1 with TRBJ1-1, with 7 bases identical to TRBD1. V lost 7 bases to trimming and J lost 4 bases; unmatched junction nucleotides: 30. CDR1 SQVTM and CDR2 ANQGSEA come from the germline V gene. The CDR3 runs to 20 residues. CDR3 protein: CSAVGATGTAKTRVSTEAFF. DNA for the CDR3: TGCAGCGCCGTGGGGGCGACCGGGACAGCAAAAACGCGGGTGAGCACTGAAGCTTTCTTT.

This clone was detected only once. This chain uses TRBV29-1 with TRBJ1-1; possible D gene TRBD1, 5 bases. Between the trimmed V and J ends, which lost 5 bases and 5 bases, there was a span of 12 bases. Germline-derived CDR1 and CDR2 are SQVTM and ANQGSEA. CDR3 length equals 12 residues. The CDR3 loop reads CSVRRGGTEAFF. CDR3 bases: TGCAGCGTTAGAAGGGGAGGTACTGAAGCTTTCTTT.

The chain combines TRBV5-8 with TRBJ2-3; D is uncertain. The CDR3 has 14 amino acids. Per germline, CDR1 SGHTS and CDR2 YDEGEE. V was cut by 0 bases and J by 5 bases, with 10 bases left in between. CDR3: CASSLDDSRDTQYF. The CDR3 DNA is TGTGCCAGCAGCTTGGACGATTCGCGAGATACGCAGTATTTT.

In its sample, this clone was seen a few times. The chain uses TRBV7-2 and TRBJ2-2; 15 nucleotides agree with TRBD2. CDR1 is SGHTA and CDR2 is FQGNSA in the germline V gene. With V trimmed by 5 bases and J by 4 bases, 8 bases remained unmatched. This CDR3 comprises 18 residues. CDR3 loop: CASSPGLAGGKGTGELFF. The CDR3 DNA reads as TGTGCCAGCAGCCCGGGACTAGCGGGAGGAAAGGGCACCGGGGAGCTGTTTTTT.

This chain connects TRBV7-3 to TRBJ1-1; weak D call: TRBD1 (5 bases). Per germline, CDR1 SGHTA and CDR2 FQGTGA. The CDR3 loop spans 12 amino acids. V gave up 7 bases and J gave up 0 bases, with 6 bases separating them. Here the CDR3 reads CASTGLNTEAFF. CDR3 nucleotide sequence: TGTGCCAGCACAGGGTTGAACACTGAAGCTTTCTTT.